The rows below give T cell receptor beta chains drawn from one sample of a study of Ad26.COV2.S vaccination and SARS-CoV-2 variants. The repertoire was sequenced with immunoSEQ multiplex PCR; TCRdb's copy has only in-frame clones and lacks some. The sample gives about 680,000 clones, more than 70% of which show up once; around 1.5% is in the top ten. This specimen was peripheral blood, taken in a trial of Ad26.COV2.S vaccine versus placebo. These receptors all stem from a person aged 18 to 59 who received the Ad26.COV2.S COVID-19 vaccine or a placebo. The CDR3 runs from the conserved cysteine through the conserved F or W.

j_call v_call cdr3_aa
TRBJ1-2 TRBV6-5 CASGRSNYGYTF
TRBJ1-3 TRBV3-1/TRBV3-2 CASSQEGISGNTIYF
TRBJ2-2 TRBV18 CASSPPWTNTGELFF
TRBJ2-7 TRBV19 CASSPPRDRPYEQYF
TRBJ2-7 TRBV18 CASSPDPYAQQYF
TRBJ2-5 TRBV2 CASSEVLGGTGDFRETQYF
TRBJ1-5 TRBV6-2/TRBV6-3 CASSIVDNRQGGNQPQHF
TRBJ2-5 TRBV10-3 CAIRVSEARETQYF
TRBJ2-5 TRBV4-1 CASSPTTSGRETQYF
TRBJ2-1 TRBV19 CASSMPSSYNEQFF
TRBJ2-7 TRBV6-5 CASSYHFGQGKNEQYF
TRBJ1-5 TRBV5-8 CASSPDRSNQPQHF